The 21 T cell receptor beta chains below were found in one sample sequenced in a study of T cells in Graves' hyperthyroidism and ophthalmopathy. It was RNA transcripts that yielded the amplified TCR beta CDR3 regions. The study used the HTBI primer set for a first-round RT-PCR of the TCR CDR3. MiXCR, run by TCRdb on the multiplex PCR reads, gives a single entry per CDR3 protein. The sample shows 250,000 to 300,000 distinct CDR3 sequences, 13% of them seen only once. Sequencing input: blood. These receptors were collected from a woman in her 30s with Graves' hyperthyroidism that later progressed to Graves' ophthalmopathy.

This clonotype was observed at least ten times. The J gene is TRBJ2-7, the V gene TRBV28, with 8 bases aligning to TRBD1. Per germline, CDR1 MDHEN and CDR2 SYDVKM. Trimming at V came to 8 bases and at J to 5 bases, leaving 11 bases not matched to a gene. The CDR3 contains 14 residues. CDR3 protein: CASGQTGGLNEQYF. The CDR3 nucleotides read TGTGCCAGCGGACAAACAGGGGGATTAAACGAGCAGTACTTC.

This clonotype was counted between two and nine times. V and J are TRBV19 and TRBJ1-1, with D uncertain. Germline-derived CDR1 and CDR2 are LNHDA and SQIVND (reference sequence). CDR3 length: 14 residues. V was clipped by 3 bases and J by 1 base, with 9 bases between them. CDR3 sequence: CASSISSQNTEAFF. DNA for the CDR3: TGTGCCAGTAGTATTTCGTCTCAGAACACTGAAGCTTTCTTT.

This clonotype has more than one count but fewer than ten. V is TRBV18 and J is TRBJ2-2, with TRBD2 identical over 7 bases. The CDR3 loop spans 14 amino acids. V trimming: 6 bases; J trimming: 5 bases; junction bases outside the gene matches: 6. In germline, CDR1 is KGHSH, CDR2 LQKENI. This CDR3 is CASSTSSRTGELFF. In DNA, the CDR3 is TGTGCCAGCTCGACTAGCAGCCGAACCGGGGAGCTGTTTTTT.

Many counts were recorded for this clonotype. The gene calls are TRBV5-1 and TRBJ2-1; D may be TRBD2 (6 bases). With 6 bases removed from V and 4 bases from J, the gap between germline ends came to 14 bases. CDR3 size: 14 residues. Germline loops: CDR1 SGHRS, CDR2 YFSETQ. The CDR3 DNA follows: TGCGCCAGCAAGGGGACTGGGTCATACAATGAGCAGTTCTTC. It codes for CASKGTGSYNEQFF.

This clonotype was seen at least ten times. This rearrangement joins TRBV16 to TRBJ1-2; D not certain. This CDR3 contains 12 residues. The ends were cut back, 4 bases at V and 8 bases at J, with 11 bases in the middle. Looked up from germline, CDR1 is KGHSY and CDR2 is FQNENV. CDR3 coding DNA: TGTGCCAGCAGCCCTGAGGTAGAGGGCTACACCTTC. It is translated as CASSPEVEGYTF.

The chain employs TRBV24-1 and TRBJ2-1, with D unclear. The CDR3 contains 13 residues. The V and J ends lost 4 bases and 7 bases respectively, with 10 bases between them. CDR1 and CDR2 from the germline V gene are KGHDR and SFDVKD. The CDR3 nucleotides are TGTGCCACCAGTGACGCTCTGGAGAATGAGCAGTTCTTC. Amino acid sequence: CATSDALENEQFF.

This clonotype was detected ten times or more. V gene TRBV7-2 combines with J gene TRBJ2-5, with D perhaps matching TRBD2 (5 bases). In germline, CDR1 is SGHTA, CDR2 FQGNSA. V was clipped by 1 base and J by 2 bases, with 8 bases between them. This CDR3 region has 14 residues. The CDR3 spells CASSLGGHQETQYF. The CDR3 bases are TGTGCCAGCAGCTTAGGAGGGCATCAAGAGACCCAGTACTTC.

V and J are TRBV11-2 and TRBJ2-5, with 7 bases fitting TRBD2. Germline CDR1 reads SGHAT; CDR2 reads FQNNGV. Trimming cost V 1 base and J 5 bases; bases outside gene matches: 7. CDR3 length: 15 amino acids. This CDR3 reads CASSLGPGREETQYF. The CDR3 bases are TGTGCCAGCAGCTTAGGTCCAGGGAGGGAGGAGACCCAGTACTTC.

This clonotype was observed at least ten times. The chain carries TRBV4-1 and TRBJ2-7, with 9 bases matching TRBD2. Germline V lookup: CDR1 MGHRA, CDR2 YSYEKL. CDR3 size: 15 residues. V lost 2 bases to trimming and J lost 6 bases; unmatched junction nucleotides: 8. CDR3 protein: CASSQIAGVGGEQYF. DNA of the CDR3: TGCGCCAGCAGCCAAATAGCGGGAGTCGGCGGCGAGCAGTACTTC.

Many counts were recorded for this clonotype. The rearrangement uses TRBV20-1 and TRBJ1-5; maybe TRBD1 (5 bases). This CDR3 is built from 14 residues. CDR1 is DFQATT and CDR2 is SNEGSKA in the germline V gene (reference sequence). Trimming stripped 6 bases from V and 6 bases from J, with 18 bases between. CDR3 DNA: TGCAGTGCCACCCGGGGGGGGTCGGCTCAGCCCCAGCATTTT. Residues: CSATRGGSAQPQHF.

This clonotype was detected ten times or more. V is TRBV20-1 and J is TRBJ1-2, with 9 nucleotides matching TRBD1. The CDR3 loop spans 17 amino acids. The V segment lost 6 bases and the J segment 0 bases; nucleotides outside the gene matches: 14. The V gene's germline CDR1 is DFQATT and CDR2 SNEGSKA (reference sequence). For the CDR3, the DNA is TGCAGTGCCCTAATCACAGGGGGCGGCTCAGCTAACTATGGCTACACCTTC. Its protein is CSALITGGGSANYGYTF.

This clonotype has a count of ten or more. V usage is TRBV2 and J usage is TRBJ1-4; no firm D call. This CDR3 comprises 14 residues. Germline loops: CDR1 SNHLY, CDR2 FYNNEI. Trimming took 7 bases from V and 1 from J, leaving 10 bases between them. The CDR3 region is CASISRETNEKLFF. The CDR3 nucleotides are TGTGCCAGCATTTCAAGGGAAACTAATGAAAAACTGTTTTTT.

This clonotype turned up a few times. V usage is TRBV6-2 or TRBV6-3 and J usage is TRBJ2-7; unclear D gene. Per germline, CDR1 MNHEY and CDR2 SVGEGT. V lost 0 bases to trimming and J lost 5 bases, with 11 bases between them. This CDR3 is built from 14 residues. The CDR3 region is CASSYSIRFNEQYF. The DNA of the CDR3 is TGTGCCAGCAGTTACTCGATACGTTTCAACGAGCAGTACTTC.

The table lists this clonotype with many counts. The V call is TRBV28, the J call TRBJ2-5; D uncertain. The germline V gene has CDR1 MDHEN and CDR2 SYDVKM. The CDR3 has 14 residues. Trimming took 5 bases from V and 1 from J, leaving 11 bases between them. The CDR3 loop is CASSPRHFQETQYF. CDR3 bases: TGTGCCAGCAGTCCGCGACACTTCCAAGAGACCCAGTACTTC.

This clonotype appeared a few times. One base away lies a much larger clone, so this may be a sequencing read error. The CDR3 here is CASRKELAPYEQYF. DNA of the CDR3: TGTGCCAGCAGAAAGGAACTAGCGCCTTACGAGCAGTACTTC. The rearrangement uses TRBV2 and TRBJ2-7, with 7 bases aligning to TRBD2. The CDR3 loop spans 14 amino acids. Germline V gives CDR1 SNHLY, CDR2 FYNNEI. V shed 6 bases and J 4 bases; nucleotides not matched to a gene: 9.

The chain links TRBV4-2 to TRBJ2-7; D unclear. Germline loops: CDR1 LGHNA, CDR2 YNFKEQ. CDR3 length: 14 residues. Trimming left V 1 base short and J 4 bases short, with 11 bases between. The CDR3 coding sequence is TGTGCCAGCAGCCAAGTTGCGTACGATTACGAGCAGTACTTC. Translating it yields CASSQVAYDYEQYF.

The CDR3 DNA is TGTGCCAGCAGCCAAGGACAGGGTACCGTCACTGAAGCTTTCTTT. It codes for CASSQGQGTVTEAFF. The chain has TRBV3-1 and TRBJ1-1; 7 nucleotides line up with TRBD1. Germline CDR1 and CDR2: LGHDT and YNNKEL (reference sequence). Unmatched junction bases numbered 6, after V lost 1 base and J lost 4 bases. CDR3 length equals 15 residues.

This clonotype was seen ten or more times. The CDR3 spells CASSQSQGMGANVLTF. CDR3 nucleotides: TGTGCCAGCAGTCAATCACAGGGAATGGGGGCCAACGTCCTGACTTTC. The rearrangement uses TRBV28 and TRBJ2-6; D perhaps matches TRBD1 (6 bases). The CDR3 totals 16 residues. Germline V gene sequence: CDR1 MDHEN, CDR2 SYDVKM. Trimming pared 5 bases from V and 4 bases from J, leaving 15 bases between.

This clonotype was seen repeatedly, ten times or more. This sequence joins TRBV20-1 and TRBJ1-1; D unclear. V was shortened by 5 bases and J by 4 bases, with 11 bases between the two germline ends. The CDR3 runs 12 residues. CDR1 DFQATT and CDR2 SNEGSKA come from the germline V gene (reference sequence). CDR3 loop: CSAGSHGTEAFF. CDR3 nucleotides: TGCAGTGCTGGGAGCCATGGCACTGAAGCTTTCTTT.

This clonotype was seen at least ten times. The J gene is TRBJ2-5, the V gene TRBV20-1; D gene ambiguous. The V end was cut by 0 bases, the J end by 5 bases, with 7 bases between. This CDR3 comprises 12 residues. Germline V lookup: CDR1 DFQATT, CDR2 SNEGSKA (reference sequence). The CDR3 sequence: CSARDQAETQYF. CDR3 coding DNA: TGCAGTGCTAGAGACCAGGCGGAGACCCAGTACTTC.

There are many counts of this clonotype. V usage is TRBV24-1 and J usage is TRBJ1-2; D is undetermined. Germline values: CDR1 KGHDR, CDR2 SFDVKD. The germline V and J ends were trimmed by 9 bases and 8 bases, with 15 bases remaining between them. The CDR3 covers 12 residues. Here the CDR3 DNA reads TGTGCCACCCTCGATTACAGAAACGGCTACACCTTC. It translates to CATLDYRNGYTF.